This T cell receptor (beta chain) was retrieved from a study of response to subunit inactivated influenza vaccine. The germline CDR1 and CDR2 sequences are SGHTA and FQGNSA. The J segment lost 7 bases and the V segment lost 6 bases, leaving 10 bases of the junction unmatched. The length of the CDR3 is 16 residues. TCRdb reprocessed the RT-PCR reads with MiXCR, giving one entry per CDR3 protein. The data hold around 790,000 distinct CDR3 sequences, with around 20% observed a single time. Turning to this clonotype: Its target is unknown.

Points from the study as a whole: Few additional T cells are recruited per seasonal influenza vaccination, authors suggested.

The sequence was obtained from a man in his forties or fifties who received an inactivated influenza vaccine. The genes are TRBV7-2 and TRBJ2-1, with 12 nucleotides matching TRBD2. Sequencing used PBMCs from blood, obtained 5 days after vaccination. The CDR3 DNA follows: TGTGCCAGCAGTTCGACTAGCGGGAGTTGGGGAAATGAGCAGTTCTTC. Protein: CASSSTSGSWGNEQFF.